This paragraph covers one T cell receptor (beta chain) sequence. The record originates from a study of blood T cell repertoires in COVID-19. Background on the study: The samples span acute and convalescent COVID-19 from the United States, Italy and Spain. From T cells, B-cell-depleted T cells, or PBMCs came the material, which was cDNA or gDNA.

Clones were sequenced by immunoSEQ multiplex PCR, and TCRdb holds only the in-frame ones, with some missing. The sample lists over 250,000 clones, roughly 85% occurring once. Trimming pared 4 bases from V and 6 bases from J, leaving 12 bases between. This CDR3 is built from 13 residues. CDR1 is MNHEY, CDR2 SVGAGI, per germline. The sample taken for sequencing was peripheral blood. V and J are TRBV6-5 and TRBJ1-1, with D hard to call. The receptor comes from a man aged 50 to 60 with active or convalescent COVID-19. CDR3 amino acids: CASSLGGGAEAFF. The CDR3 DNA reads as TGTGCCAGCAGTTTGGGAGGTGGGGCTGAAGCTTTCTTT.